These 30 T cell receptor beta chains share one sample of origin, sequenced in a study of early stage breast cancer tumors. Assay used: immunoSEQ multiplex PCR; TCRdb lists only in-frame clones, some missing. The sample shows fewer than 80,000 clones, 65% to 85% of them seen only once. Sequenced input: blood. Receptors were obtained from a person aged 35-50 years with breast cancer.

The chain is built from TRBV5-1 and TRBJ2-3, with D perhaps matching TRBD1 (6 bases). The germline V gene encodes CDR1 SGHRS and CDR2 YFSETQ. The CDR3 covers 16 residues. Deletions cut 7 bases from V and 6 bases from J, with 24 bases between. DNA for the CDR3: TGCGCCAGCCGCCGGACAGCAAACAGGGATGAGGATACGCAGTATTTT. Its protein is CASRRTANRDEDTQYF. The entire variable domain, with the rest obtained from reference TRBV5-1 and TRBJ2-3, is as follows: KAGVTQTPRYLIKTRGQQVTLSCSPISGHRSVSWYQQTPGQGLQFLFEYFSETQRNKGNFPGRFSGRQFSNSRSEMNVSTLELGDSALYLCASRRTANRDEDTQYFGPGTRLTVL.

The chain is built from TRBV28 and TRBJ2-7; D is uncertain. The germline V gene encodes CDR1 MDHEN and CDR2 SYDVKM. V dropped 6 bases and J dropped 4 bases, with 22 bases sitting between them. The CDR3 runs 16 residues. In DNA form, the CDR3 reads TGTGCCAGCAGCTTCTCCCCTAGTGGGATATCGTACGAGCAGTACTTC. This translates into CASSFSPSGISYEQYF.

This chain links TRBV29-1 with TRBJ2-3, with TRBD2 matching 8 bases. V shed 7 bases, J shed 1 base, and the junction held 4 bases outside the gene matches. CDR3 size: 13 residues. Germline CDR1 is SQVTM and CDR2 is ANQGSEA. The CDR3 spells CSAGGAGTDTQYF. The CDR3 nucleotides are TGCAGCGCCGGGGGGGCGGGCACAGATACGCAGTATTTT.

This rearrangement joins TRBV30 to TRBJ1-1; 7 bases agree with TRBD1. Germline lookup yields CDR1 GTSNPN and CDR2 SVGIG (reference sequence). Trimming removed 2 bases from V and 3 bases from J; junction bases left unmatched: 9. CDR3 length: 15 residues. The CDR3 protein is CAWSPLRGLDTEAFF. The CDR3 DNA is TGTGCCTGGAGTCCCCTGAGGGGGCTGGACACTGAAGCTTTCTTT.

The chain joins TRBV18 to TRBJ2-1; possibly TRBD2 for D (7 bases). The germline CDR1 and CDR2 sequences are KGHSH and LQKENI. V was shortened by 3 bases and J by 0 bases, with 15 bases between the two germline ends. This CDR3 has 17 residues. The CDR3, as DNA: TGTGCCAGCTCACCCGGGGGCGGGGGAAGCTCCTACAATGAGCAGTTCTTC. Its protein is CASSPGGGGSSYNEQFF.

The chain has TRBV28 and TRBJ1-2, with D hard to call. Trimming removed 2 bases at V and 6 bases at J, with 10 bases between. The germline V gene has CDR1 MDHEN and CDR2 SYDVKM. The length of the CDR3 is 13 residues. The CDR3 coding sequence is TGTGCCAGCAGTTTAGCGGTTCCGCATGGCTACACCTTC. It encodes CASSLAVPHGYTF.

This chain connects TRBV9 to TRBJ2-1; D ambiguous. V shed 1 base and J shed 7 bases, with 3 bases lying between them. Germline CDR1 SGDLS, CDR2 YYNGEE. CDR3 length: 11 amino acids. The CDR3 nucleotides read TGTGCCAGCAGCGTATCTAATGAGCAGTTCTTC. It yields the protein CASSVSNEQFF.

This chain links TRBV5-4 with TRBJ2-7; D is perhaps TRBD1 (6 bases). The germline V and J ends were trimmed by 2 bases and 2 bases, with 8 bases remaining between them. Germline lookup yields CDR1 SGHNT and CDR2 YYREEE (reference sequence). The CDR3 runs 13 residues. The CDR3: CASSFGQTYEQYF. The CDR3 DNA sequence: TGTGCCAGCAGCTTCGGACAGACCTACGAGCAGTACTTC.

This clone was detected once. The rearrangement uses TRBV5-4 and TRBJ2-3, with 7 bases aligning to TRBD2. Germline CDR1 is SGHNT and CDR2 is YYREEE (reference sequence). With 4 bases clipped from V and 2 bases from J, the junction kept 10 bases outside the gene matches. This CDR3 region has 16 residues. The CDR3 coding sequence is TGTGCCAGCAGCGGATCACTAGCGCAAAACACAGATACGCAGTATTTT. Translation: CASSGSLAQNTDTQYF.

V gene TRBV21-1 combines with J gene TRBJ2-1; TRBD2, the D gene given by the table, was not confirmed from the DNA. TRBV21-1 is deemed a pseudogene. There are 19 residues in the CDR3. CDR3 amino acids: CASSKEAAGVTSSYNEQFF. The CDR3 region has the DNA TGTGCCAGCAGCAAAGAGGCAGCGGGAGTTACCTCCTCCTACAATGAGCAGTTCTTC.

The chain has TRBV29-1 and TRBJ2-2; perhaps TRBD2 as D (6 bases). Germline CDR1 SQVTM, CDR2 ANQGSEA. CDR3 length: 12 amino acids. Trimming took 7 bases from V and 5 from J, leaving 11 bases between them. The CDR3 reads CSAVAETGELFF. The CDR3 nucleotides are TGCAGCGCCGTAGCGGAAACCGGGGAGCTGTTTTTT.

The chain is built from TRBV4-1 and TRBJ1-4; D gene ambiguous. The ends were cut back, 6 bases at V and 4 bases at J, with 15 bases in the middle. Germline CDR1 reads MGHRA; CDR2 reads YSYEKL. The CDR3 is 15 residues long. Written as DNA, the CDR3 is TGCGCCAGCAGACCCTCGGGAAATAATAATGAAAAACTGTTTTTT. Encoded protein: CASRPSGNNNEKLFF.

The genes are TRBV19 and TRBJ1-5; TRBD1 is a possible D gene (6 bases). The CDR3 has 16 residues. Germline CDR1 reads LNHDA; CDR2 reads SQIVND (reference sequence). Trimming removed 5 bases from V and 0 bases from J, with 14 bases in between. The CDR3: CASSFSQGHSNQPQHF. CDR3 coding DNA: TGTGCCAGTAGTTTTAGTCAGGGACATAGCAATCAGCCCCAGCATTTT.

The chain combines TRBV29-1 with TRBJ2-1, with D perhaps TRBD1 (5 bases). Trimming took off 8 bases at V and 0 bases at J, with 11 bases between the two ends. Germline V gives CDR1 SQVTM, CDR2 ANQGSEA. The CDR3 length is 13 residues. CDR3 protein: CSISGSSYNEQFF. The CDR3 DNA follows: TGCAGCATTTCAGGGTCCTCCTACAATGAGCAGTTCTTC.

This rearrangement joins TRBV5-8 to TRBJ2-7; unclear D gene. The V gene lost 0 bases and the J gene lost 2 bases, with 9 bases spanning the gap. The CDR3 consists of 14 residues. The V gene's germline CDR1 is SGHTS and CDR2 YDEGEE. This CDR3 reads CASSLGHRTYEQYF. CDR3 nucleotides: TGTGCCAGCAGCTTGGGACACCGAACCTACGAGCAGTACTTC. Complete variable domain (other parts from reference TRBV5-8 and TRBJ2-7): EAGVTQSPTHLIKTRGQQATLRCSPISGHTSVYWYQQALGLGLQFLLWYDEGEERNRGNFPPRFSGRQFPNYSSELNVNALELEDSALYLCASSLGHRTYEQYFGPGTRLTVT.

This clone has a single count. The rearrangement joins TRBV27 to TRBJ2-4, with 7 positions matching TRBD1. This CDR3 contains 14 residues. Per germline, CDR1 MNHEY and CDR2 SMNVEV (reference sequence). The ends lost 3 bases at V and 4 bases at J; junction bases unmatched: 3. CDR3 nucleotides: TGTGCCAGCAGTTTTGGGGACAGAAAAAACATTCAGTACTTC. Protein product: CASSFGDRKNIQYF.

The V call is TRBV10-3, the J call TRBJ2-7; D ambiguous. The CDR3 has 14 residues. Looked up from germline, CDR1 is ENHRY and CDR2 is SYGVKD. V shed 4 bases and J shed 2 bases, with 12 bases lying between them. The CDR3 DNA follows: TGTGCCATCAGTGGGGAAAGGGAACCCTACGAGCAGTACTTC. This encodes CAISGEREPYEQYF.

This chain joins TRBV30 and TRBJ1-5; D remains unclear. V shed 2 bases and J shed 1 base, with 6 bases lying between them. The CDR3 covers 13 residues. CDR1 and CDR2 (germline): GTSNPN, SVGIG (reference sequence). CDR3 DNA: TGTGCCTGGAGTTTGGACAGCAATCAGCCCCAGCATTTT. Protein product: CAWSLDSNQPQHF.

This clone was observed once. The chain employs TRBV27 and TRBJ2-2; 9 bases are a match to TRBD1. The CDR3 consists of 15 residues. With 6 bases clipped from V and 5 bases from J, the junction kept 7 bases outside the gene matches. Germline CDR1 MNHEY, CDR2 SMNVEV (reference sequence). CDR3 bases: TGTGCCAGCAGCTCCGGGACAGGGCGGACCGGGGAGCTGTTTTTT. Translated: CASSSGTGRTGELFF.

The rearrangement links TRBV27 to TRBJ1-1; D is perhaps TRBD1 (6 bases). The germline V gene encodes CDR1 MNHEY and CDR2 SMNVEV (reference sequence). CDR3 length: 14 amino acids. Trimming stripped 6 bases from V and 4 bases from J, with 15 bases between. The CDR3 loop reads CASRWRGRVTEAFF. The CDR3 DNA follows: TGTGCCAGCAGATGGAGGGGGAGGGTCACTGAAGCTTTCTTT.

The V and J genes are TRBV30 and TRBJ2-3; no reliable D call. The CDR3 covers 13 residues. CDR1 and CDR2 from the germline V gene are GTSNPN and SVGIG (reference sequence). V was trimmed by 2 bases and J by 6 bases, leaving 12 bases between them. The DNA for the CDR3 is TGTGCCTGGAGTCACGGTGTGAGGGATACGCAGTATTTT. Its translation is CAWSHGVRDTQYF.

V and J are TRBV5-1 and TRBJ2-7; a possible D gene is TRBD2 (6 bases). The germline V gene has CDR1 SGHRS and CDR2 YFSETQ. The V end lost 0 bases, the J end lost 0 bases, and 7 bases lay between the germline ends. The CDR3 length is 14 residues. The chain's CDR3 is CASSLVSGSYEQYF. DNA for the CDR3: TGCGCCAGCAGCTTGGTTAGCGGCTCCTACGAGCAGTACTTC. Together with reference TRBV5-1 and TRBJ2-7, the CDR3 gives the full variable domain: KAGVTQTPRYLIKTRGQQVTLSCSPISGHRSVSWYQQTPGQGLQFLFEYFSETQRNKGNFPGRFSGRQFSNSRSEMNVSTLELGDSALYLCASSLVSGSYEQYFGPGTRLTVT.

As for this clone: Other nucleotide sequences in the sample specify the same CDR3. V and J are TRBV20-1 and TRBJ1-1; D gene unclear. Per germline, CDR1 DFQATT and CDR2 SNEGSKA (reference sequence). There are 11 residues in the CDR3. The V gene lost 3 bases and the J gene lost 7 bases, with 9 bases spanning the gap. In DNA form, the CDR3 reads TGCAGTGCTAGGAGTCAGGTTGAAGCTTTCTTT. This encodes CSARSQVEAFF.

The CDR3 sequence is CASSEEASGSRKTQYF. DNA for the CDR3: TGTGCCAGCAGTGAAGAGGCTAGCGGGAGTCGGAAGACCCAGTACTTC. The chain combines TRBV6-1 with TRBJ2-5; 10 nucleotides agree with TRBD2. The length of the CDR3 is 16 residues. Trimming took 1 base from V and 6 from J; bases not matched to a gene: 8. The V gene's germline CDR1 is MNHNS and CDR2 SASEGT.

The chain carries TRBV10-3 and TRBJ2-1; a weak D match, TRBD1 (6 bases). The germline V and J ends were trimmed by 2 bases and 2 bases, with 10 bases remaining between them. The germline gives CDR1 ENHRY, CDR2 SYGVKD. This CDR3 has 15 residues. CDR3 DNA sequence: TGTGCCATCAGTGAGCCAGGGGATCCCTACAATGAGCAGTTCTTC. This encodes CAISEPGDPYNEQFF.

The chain has TRBV30 and TRBJ1-1, with D perhaps TRBD1 (5 bases). CDR3 length: 12 residues. Germline assignment: CDR1 GTSNPN and CDR2 SVGIG (reference sequence). The V end lost 5 bases, the J end lost 5 bases, and 12 bases lay between the germline ends. The CDR3 DNA reads as TGTGCCTGGTTTCAGGGACTGACTGAAGCTTTCTTT. Translation: CAWFQGLTEAFF.

To note about this clone: Relative to the germline gene, one junction end is altered; a read error may explain this. The chain employs TRBV29-1 and TRBJ2-3, with a tentative D call TRBD1 (6 bases). The CDR3 covers 13 residues. CDR1 is SQVTM, CDR2 ANQGSEA, per germline. The CDR3 DNA is TGCACCGTTCGGACAGCCAACACAGATACGCAGTATTTT. Translation gives CTVRTANTDTQYF.

The genes are TRBV5-1 and TRBJ2-1, with 11 bases aligning to TRBD2. CDR1 is SGHRS and CDR2 is YFSETQ in the germline V gene. V trimming: 4 bases; J trimming: 6 bases; junction bases outside the gene matches: 6. The CDR3 spans 15 residues. In nucleotides, the CDR3 is TGCGCCAGCAGCGAGGGACTAGCGGAGATCAATGAGCAGTTCTTC. Its protein product is CASSEGLAEINEQFF.

This clone occurred a few times. The CDR3 loop is CASSITGELFF. The DNA of the CDR3 is TGTGCCAGTAGTATAACCGGGGAGCTGTTTTTT. This sequence joins TRBV19 and TRBJ2-2; D call uncertain. The V end was cut by 2 bases, the J end by 5 bases, with 0 bases between. Germline CDR1 LNHDA, CDR2 SQIVND (reference sequence). The length of the CDR3 is 11 residues.

This clone occurred a few times. V gene TRBV27 combines with J gene TRBJ1-5; D unclear. CDR1 and CDR2 (germline): MNHEY, SMNVEV (reference sequence). The CDR3 loop spans 13 amino acids. The V end lost 5 bases, the J end lost 3 bases, and 8 bases lay between the germline ends. The CDR3 bases are TGTGCCAGCAGTCCCAAGTTCAATCAGCCCCAGCATTTT. This sequence encodes CASSPKFNQPQHF.